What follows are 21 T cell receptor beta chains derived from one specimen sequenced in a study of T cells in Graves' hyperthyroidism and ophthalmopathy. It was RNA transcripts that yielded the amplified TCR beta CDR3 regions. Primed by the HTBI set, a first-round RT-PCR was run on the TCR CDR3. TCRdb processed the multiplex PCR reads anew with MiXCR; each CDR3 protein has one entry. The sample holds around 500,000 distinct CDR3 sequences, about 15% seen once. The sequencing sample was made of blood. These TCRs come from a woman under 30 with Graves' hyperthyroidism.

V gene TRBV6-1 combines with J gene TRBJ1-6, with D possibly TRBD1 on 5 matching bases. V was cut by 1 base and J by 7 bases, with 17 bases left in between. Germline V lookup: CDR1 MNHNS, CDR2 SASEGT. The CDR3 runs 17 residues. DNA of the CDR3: TGTGCCAGCAGTGAAGATGGGGGTTGGCGAGGGAATTCACCCCTCCACTTT. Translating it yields CASSEDGGWRGNSPLHF.

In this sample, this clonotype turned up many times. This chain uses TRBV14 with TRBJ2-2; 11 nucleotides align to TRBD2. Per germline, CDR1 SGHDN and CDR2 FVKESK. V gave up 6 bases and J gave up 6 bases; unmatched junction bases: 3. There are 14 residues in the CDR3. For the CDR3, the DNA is TGTGCCAGCAGACTAGCGGGAGAGGCCGGGGAGCTGTTTTTT. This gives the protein CASRLAGEAGELFF.

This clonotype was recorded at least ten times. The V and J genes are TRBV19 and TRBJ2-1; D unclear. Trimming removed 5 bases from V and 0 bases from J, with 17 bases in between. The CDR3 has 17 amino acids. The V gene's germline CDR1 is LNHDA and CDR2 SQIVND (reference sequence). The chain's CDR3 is CASSSRLRSPSYNEQFF. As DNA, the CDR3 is TGTGCCAGTAGTTCCCGCCTTCGGAGCCCCTCCTACAATGAGCAGTTCTTC.

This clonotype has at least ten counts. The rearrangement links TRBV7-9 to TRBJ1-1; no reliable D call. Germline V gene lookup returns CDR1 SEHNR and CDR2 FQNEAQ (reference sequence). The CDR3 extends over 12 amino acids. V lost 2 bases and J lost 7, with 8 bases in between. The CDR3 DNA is TGTGCCAGCAGCTTAACGGAGTTTGAAGCTTTCTTT. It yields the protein CASSLTEFEAFF.

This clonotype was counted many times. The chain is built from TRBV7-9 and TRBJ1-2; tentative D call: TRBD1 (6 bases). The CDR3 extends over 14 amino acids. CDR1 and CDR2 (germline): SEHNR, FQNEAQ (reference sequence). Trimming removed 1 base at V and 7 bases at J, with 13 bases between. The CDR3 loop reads CASSLEAGGAGYTF. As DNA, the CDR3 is TGTGCCAGCAGCTTAGAGGCCGGGGGCGCTGGCTACACCTTC.

CDR3 DNA sequence: TGTGCCAGCAGTTACGCGGGGAGGCACACTGAAGCTTTCTTT. Translated: CASSYAGRHTEAFF. The V gene is TRBV6-5, the J gene TRBJ1-1, with D unresolved. Germline CDR1 reads MNHEY; CDR2 reads SVGAGI. Deletions cut 2 bases from V and 3 bases from J, with 10 bases between. The length of the CDR3 is 14 residues.

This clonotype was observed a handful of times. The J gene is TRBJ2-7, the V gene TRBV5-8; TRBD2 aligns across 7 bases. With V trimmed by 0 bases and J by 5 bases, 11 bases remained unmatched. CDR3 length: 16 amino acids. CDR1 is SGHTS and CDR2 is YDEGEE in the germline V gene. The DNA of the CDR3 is TGTGCCAGCAGCTTGGATCGGGGAAGGGGAGGGAACGAGCAGTACGTC. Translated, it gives CASSLDRGRGGNEQYV.

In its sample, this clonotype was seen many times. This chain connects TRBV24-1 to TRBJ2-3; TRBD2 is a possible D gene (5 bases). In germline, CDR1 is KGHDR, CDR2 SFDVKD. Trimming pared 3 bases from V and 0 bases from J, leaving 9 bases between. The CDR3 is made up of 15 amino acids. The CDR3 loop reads CATSDTAVSTDTQYF. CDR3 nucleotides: TGTGCCACCAGTGATACAGCGGTCAGCACAGATACGCAGTATTTT.

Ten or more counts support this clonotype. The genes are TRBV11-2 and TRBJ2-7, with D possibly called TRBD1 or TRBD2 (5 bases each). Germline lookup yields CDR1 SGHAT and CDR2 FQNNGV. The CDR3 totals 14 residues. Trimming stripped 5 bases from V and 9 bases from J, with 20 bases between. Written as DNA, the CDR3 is TGTGCCAGCAGCCCCTCGGGGACCCCAGGCGGGCAGTACTTC. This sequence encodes CASSPSGTPGGQYF.

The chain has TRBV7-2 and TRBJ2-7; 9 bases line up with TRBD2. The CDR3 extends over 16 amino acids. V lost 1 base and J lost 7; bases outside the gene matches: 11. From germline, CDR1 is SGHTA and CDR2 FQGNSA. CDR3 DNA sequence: TGTGCCAGCAGCTTAGAGATTGCGGGAGGGAGGGGGGAGCAGTACTTC. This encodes CASSLEIAGGRGEQYF.

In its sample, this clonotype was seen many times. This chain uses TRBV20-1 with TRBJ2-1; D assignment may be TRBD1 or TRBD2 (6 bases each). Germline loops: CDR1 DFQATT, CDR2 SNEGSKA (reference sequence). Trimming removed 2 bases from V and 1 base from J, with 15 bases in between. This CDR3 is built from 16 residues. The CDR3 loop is CSARLGGGDSYNEQFF. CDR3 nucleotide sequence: TGCAGTGCTAGATTGGGGGGCGGGGATTCCTACAATGAGCAGTTCTTC.

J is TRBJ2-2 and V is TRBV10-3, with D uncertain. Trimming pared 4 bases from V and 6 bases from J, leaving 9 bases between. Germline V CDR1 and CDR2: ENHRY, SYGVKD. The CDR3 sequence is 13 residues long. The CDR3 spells CAISGRAPGELFF. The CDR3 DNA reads TGTGCCATCAGTGGTAGGGCCCCCGGGGAGCTGTTTTTT.

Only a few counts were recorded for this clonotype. CDR3 nucleotides: TGTGCCAGCAGCTCCAGGGCAGAAGACGGCTACACCTTC. Translation gives CASSSRAEDGYTF. The chain is built from TRBV7-3 and TRBJ1-2; D possibly corresponds to TRBD1 (5 bases). CDR3 length: 13 residues. The germline CDR1 and CDR2 sequences are SGHTA and FQGTGA. The ends were cut back, 4 bases at V and 8 bases at J, with 14 bases in the middle.

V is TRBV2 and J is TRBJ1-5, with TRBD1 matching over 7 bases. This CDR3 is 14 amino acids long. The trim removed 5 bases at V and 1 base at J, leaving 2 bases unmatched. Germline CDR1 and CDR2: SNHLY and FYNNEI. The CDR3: CASSNRGSNQPQHF. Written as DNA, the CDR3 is TGTGCCAGCAGTAACAGGGGCAGCAATCAGCCCCAGCATTTT.

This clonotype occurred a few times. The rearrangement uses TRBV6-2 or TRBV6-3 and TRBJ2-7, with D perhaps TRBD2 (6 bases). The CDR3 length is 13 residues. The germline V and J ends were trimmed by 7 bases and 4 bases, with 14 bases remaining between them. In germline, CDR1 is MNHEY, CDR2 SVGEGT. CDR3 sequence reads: CASTPSVGYEQYV. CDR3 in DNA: TGTGCCAGCACTCCTAGCGTTGGATACGAGCAGTACGTC.

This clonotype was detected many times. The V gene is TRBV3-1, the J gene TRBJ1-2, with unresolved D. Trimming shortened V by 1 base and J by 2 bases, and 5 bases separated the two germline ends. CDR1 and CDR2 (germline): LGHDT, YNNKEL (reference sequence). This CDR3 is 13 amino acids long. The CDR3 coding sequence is TGTGCCAGCAGCCAAGGGCAGAACTATGGCTACACCTTC. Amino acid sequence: CASSQGQNYGYTF.

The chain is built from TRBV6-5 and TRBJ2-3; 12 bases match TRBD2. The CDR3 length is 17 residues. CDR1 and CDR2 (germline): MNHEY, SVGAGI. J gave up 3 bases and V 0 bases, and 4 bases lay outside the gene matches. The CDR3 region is CASSYSTSGSVTDTQYF. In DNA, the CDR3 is TGTGCCAGCAGTTACTCGACTAGCGGGAGTGTGACAGATACGCAGTATTTT.

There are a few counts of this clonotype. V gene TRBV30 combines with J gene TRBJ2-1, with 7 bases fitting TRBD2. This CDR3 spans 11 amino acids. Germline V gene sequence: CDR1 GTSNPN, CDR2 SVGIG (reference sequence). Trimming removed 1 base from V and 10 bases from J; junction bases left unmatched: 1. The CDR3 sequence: CAWSGLAEQFF. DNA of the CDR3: TGTGCCTGGAGTGGACTAGCCGAGCAGTTCTTC. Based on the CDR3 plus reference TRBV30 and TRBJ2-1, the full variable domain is SQTIHQWPATLVQPVGSPLSLECTVEGTSNPNLYWYRQAAGRGLQLLFYSVGIGQISSEVPQNLSASRPQDRQFILSSKKLLLSDSGFYLCAWSGLAEQFFGPGTRLTVL.

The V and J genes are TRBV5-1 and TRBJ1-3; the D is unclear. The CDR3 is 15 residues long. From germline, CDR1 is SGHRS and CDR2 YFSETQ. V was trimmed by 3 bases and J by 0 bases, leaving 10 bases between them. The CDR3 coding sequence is TGCGCCAGCAGCTCGTCAGCTAGCTCTGGAAACACCATATATTTT. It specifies CASSSSASSGNTIYF. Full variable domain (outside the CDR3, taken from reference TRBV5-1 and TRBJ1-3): KAGVTQTPRYLIKTRGQQVTLSCSPISGHRSVSWYQQTPGQGLQFLFEYFSETQRNKGNFPGRFSGRQFSNSRSEMNVSTLELGDSALYLCASSSSASSGNTIYFGEGSWLTVV.

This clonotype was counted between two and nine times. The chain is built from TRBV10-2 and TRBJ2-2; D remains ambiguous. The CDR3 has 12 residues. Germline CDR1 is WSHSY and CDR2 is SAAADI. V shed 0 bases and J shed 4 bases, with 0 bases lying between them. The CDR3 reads CASSESTGELFF. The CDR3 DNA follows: TGCGCCAGCAGTGAGTCCACCGGGGAGCTGTTTTTT.

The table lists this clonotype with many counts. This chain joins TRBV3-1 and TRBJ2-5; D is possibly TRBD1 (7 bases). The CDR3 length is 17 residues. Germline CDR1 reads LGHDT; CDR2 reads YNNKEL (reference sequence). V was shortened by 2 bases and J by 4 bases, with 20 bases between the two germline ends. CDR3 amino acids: CASSQIQGKKGGETQYF. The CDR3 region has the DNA TGTGCCAGCAGCCAAATACAGGGGAAGAAGGGAGGAGAGACCCAGTACTTC.